These T cell receptor beta chains were read from a single sample in a study of blood T cell repertoires in COVID-19. Generated by immunoSEQ multiplex PCR, the TCRdb table keeps only in-frame clones and is missing some. In the table there are 150,000 to 200,000 clones, around 90% of which are singletons. The sequenced sample consisted of peripheral blood. Source of these receptors: a man aged 55 to 69 with active or convalescent COVID-19. Both conserved end residues are part of each CDR3. The D gene is left open where the match is weak. Expanded clones are given a class, and other clones once, few, many or no size at all.

len	abundance	j_gene	d_gene	v_gene	CDR3aa	CDR3nt
12	NA	TRBJ2-7	NA	TRBV2	CASRRDSYEQYF	TGTGCCAGCAGGCGGGATTCCTACGAGCAGTACTTC
14	NA	TRBJ2-5	TRBD1	TRBV3-1/TRBV3-2	CASASWDRKETQYF	TGTGCCAGCGCAAGTTGGGACAGAAAAGAGACCCAGTACTTC
13	few	TRBJ2-7	NA	TRBV18	CASSPPGGGEQYF	TGTGCCAGCTCACCGCCCGGGGGAGGCGAGCAGTACTTC
15	NA	TRBJ1-5	NA	TRBV6-1	CASSEVFYSNQPQHF	TGTGCCAGCAGTGAAGTTTTCTACAGCAATCAGCCCCAGCATTTT
16	NA	TRBJ2-7	NA	TRBV7-9	CASSLAAGAPPYEQYF	TGTGCCAGCAGCTTAGCCGCGGGGGCTCCTCCCTACGAGCAGTACTTC
16	NA	TRBJ2-5	NA	TRBV6-1	CASSEARRSSKETQYF	TGTGCCAGCAGTGAAGCGAGGAGGTCTTCCAAAGAGACCCAGTACTTC
13	once	TRBJ1-1	NA	TRBV11-2	CASSGGTIPGAFF	TGTGCCAGCAGCGGGGGCACGATACCCGGGGCTTTCTTT
15	NA	TRBJ2-2	NA	TRBV5-5	CASSPGGANTGELFF	TGTGCCAGCAGCCCTGGGGGCGCGAACACCGGGGAGCTGTTTTTT
19	NA	TRBJ1-1	NA	TRBV12-5	CASGLVTRGVTYMNTEAFF	TGTGCTAGTGGTTTGGTTACACGGGGAGTTACATACATGAACACTGAAGCTTTCTTT
17	NA	TRBJ1-1	NA	TRBV19	CASSRRFQGHMNTEAFF	TGTGCCAGTAGCCGTCGGTTCCAGGGGCACATGAACACTGAAGCTTTCTTT
16	NA	TRBJ1-3	TRBD1	TRBV9	CASSVGGTGSGNTIYF	TGTGCCAGCAGCGTAGGTGGGACAGGGTCGGGAAACACCATATATTTT
13	NA	TRBJ1-5	NA	TRBV4-1	CASSQGGNQPQHF	TGCGCCAGCAGCCAAGGAGGGAATCAGCCCCAGCATTTT
13	NA	TRBJ2-1	NA	TRBV7-9	CASSIGTYNEQFF	TGTGCCAGCAGCATCGGGACCTACAATGAGCAGTTCTTC
15	NA	TRBJ2-2	TRBD2	TRBV5-1	CASSAPLAGTGELFF	TGCGCCAGCAGCGCCCCGCTAGCGGGGACCGGGGAGCTGTTTTTT
16	NA	TRBJ2-2	NA	TRBV25-1	CADLGGRRGNTGELFF	TGTGCCGACCTTGGCGGCCGGAGGGGGAACACCGGGGAGCTGTTTTTT
14	NA	TRBJ1-4	NA	TRBV9	CASSGGVGNEKLFF	TGTGCCAGCAGCGGCGGCGTCGGGAATGAAAAACTGTTTTTT
15	NA	TRBJ2-5	TRBD1	TRBV7-9	CASSSAQGVQETQYF	TGTGCCAGCAGCTCCGCTCAGGGGGTTCAAGAGACCCAGTACTTC
15	NA	TRBJ2-7	TRBD2	TRBV5-5	CASSPPGGRTYEQYF	TGTGCCAGCAGCCCCCCGGGGGGGAGGACCTACGAGCAGTACTTC
13	NA	TRBJ2-1	NA	TRBV9	CASSSRQGNEQFF	TGTGCCAGCAGCTCCCGGCAGGGTAATGAGCAGTTCTTC
14	NA	TRBJ1-2	NA	TRBV10-3	CASSKVEGGHGYTF	TGTGCCAGCTCGAAAGTAGAAGGGGGTCACGGCTACACCTTC
14	NA	TRBJ1-1	TRBD1	TRBV30	CAWRNPGGRTEAFF	TGTGCCTGGAGAAACCCAGGGGGCCGTACTGAAGCTTTCTTT
14	once	TRBJ1-5	NA	TRBV19	CASSIRGSGQPQHF	TGTGCCAGTAGTATCAGGGGTTCAGGGCAGCCCCAGCATTTT
13	few	TRBJ1-4	NA	TRBV19	CASSNRVGEKLFF	TGTGCCAGTAGTAACAGAGTGGGTGAAAAACTGTTTTTT
15	NA	TRBJ1-5	NA	TRBV6-6	CASSIQGKSNQPQHF	TGTGCCAGCAGCATACAGGGAAAAAGCAATCAGCCCCAGCATTTT
15	NA	TRBJ1-2	NA	TRBV6-5	CASSYSTDGTGGYTF	TGTGCCAGCAGTTACTCAACCGACGGGACTGGGGGCTACACCTTC
15	NA	TRBJ1-4	NA	TRBV5-1	CASRDRGGPTEKLFF	TGCGCCAGCAGAGACCGGGGGGGCCCAACTGAAAAACTGTTTTTT
16	NA	TRBJ2-5	TRBD1	TRBV23-1	CASSQAQGVGSETQYF	TGCGCCAGCAGTCAAGCCCAGGGGGTCGGCTCAGAGACCCAGTACTTC
14	once	TRBJ1-5	NA	TRBV6-2/TRBV6-3	CASSSRGYQEPQHF	TGTGCCAGCAGTTCCCGCGGGTATCAAGAGCCCCAGCATTTT
15	NA	TRBJ2-3	TRBD2	TRBV13	CASSLKAGGTDTQYF	TGTGCCAGCAGCTTAAAGGCGGGGGGAACAGATACGCAGTATTTT